This T cell receptor (beta chain) derives from a study of shared clonotypes between healthy human individuals. Looking at the study overall: Each donor contributed plates that comprised three CD4 naive, three CD4 memory, two CD8 naive and one CD8 memory.

Note on this clone: What it binds is not known.

Sequencing used immunoSEQ multiplex PCR; TCRdb keeps in-frame clones, though not all of them. The top ten hold about 0.13% of the sample, which has about 2,500,000 clones, around nine tenths seen once. V lost 2 bases and J 4 bases, leaving 9 bases between the germline ends. This CDR3 is 14 amino acids long. Germline V gene data show CDR1 as SEHNR and CDR2 as FQNEAQ (reference sequence). Findings and limits, study-wide: Measured sharing among donors was expected to vary with sequencing depth.

The clonotype comes from a man younger than 30 in good health. This chain joins TRBV7-9 and TRBJ1-3, with unresolved D. The sample was naive CD4+ T cells sorted from blood. Subset in this sample: CD45RA+ positively selected. Here the CDR3 reads CASSLQGIGNTIYF. The CDR3 DNA sequence: TGTGCCAGCAGCTTACAAGGGATAGGAAACACCATATATTTT.